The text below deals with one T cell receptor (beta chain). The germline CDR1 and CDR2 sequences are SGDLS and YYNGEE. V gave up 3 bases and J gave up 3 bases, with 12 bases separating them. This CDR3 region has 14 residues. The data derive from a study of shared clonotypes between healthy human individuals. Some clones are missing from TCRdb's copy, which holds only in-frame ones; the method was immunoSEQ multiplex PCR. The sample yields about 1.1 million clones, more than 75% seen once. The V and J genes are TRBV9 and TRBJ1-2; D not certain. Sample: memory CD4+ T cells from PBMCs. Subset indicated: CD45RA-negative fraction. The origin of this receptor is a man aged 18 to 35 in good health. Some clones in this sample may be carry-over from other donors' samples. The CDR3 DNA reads TGTGCCAGCAGCGAGGGAGCTCGCGACTATGGCTACACCTTC. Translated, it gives CASSEGARDYGYTF.